This T cell receptor (beta chain) is drawn from a study of shared clonotypes between healthy human individuals. Looked up from germline, CDR1 is GTSNPN and CDR2 is SVGIG (reference sequence). The CDR3 covers 11 residues. V was shortened by 3 bases and J by 7 bases, with 7 bases between the two germline ends. Samples underwent the assay at deep level. Sorted-subset replicate PCR reactions contained 200 to 250 ng DNA, corresponding to about 30,000 T cell genomes. Clones were read by immunoSEQ multiplex PCR, and TCRdb kept only the in-frame ones, dropping some. This sample yields 2,500,000 or so clones, of which approximately 94% are seen a single time; 0.11% to 0.15% belongs to the top ten.

V usage is TRBV30 and J usage is TRBJ1-3; no clear D. Sequences were obtained from naive CD4+ T cells sorted from blood. The subset denotes: CD45RA+ positively selected. The receptor comes from a man aged 18 to 29 in good health. CDR3 protein: CAWSNRNTIYF. CDR3 sequence (DNA): TGTGCCTGGAGCAATCGGAACACCATATATTTT.